The rows below give T cell receptor beta chains drawn from one sample of a study of T cell responses to AZD1222 COVID-19 vaccine. Produced via immunoSEQ multiplex PCR; TCRdb's table is partial and in-frame only. The sample gives roughly 150,000 clones, about nine tenths of which show up once; 1.5% to 2% is in the top ten. The input for sequencing was peripheral blood, taken on day 0 of AZD1222 vaccination. All receptors derive from an adult in good health. CDR3s include the opening cysteine and the closing phenylalanine or tryptophan. Fields, in order: D gene, V gene, clone size, J gene, CDR3 protein, CDR3 DNA. A D gene is named only where the DNA matches it firmly. Expanded clones get a size class; other rows say once, few or many, or leave the size out.

.	TRBV9	.	TRBJ1-3	CASSPRERGRNTIYF	TGTGCCAGCAGCCCCCGGGAGCGGGGGAGAAACACCATATATTTT
.	TRBV7-2	.	TRBJ2-2	CASSLKYATGGELFF	TGTGCCAGCAGCTTAAAATATGCCACAGGTGGGGAGCTGTTTTTT
.	TRBV11-2	.	TRBJ2-2	CASSKMGLQGRTGELFF	TGTGCCAGCAGCAAAATGGGTCTGCAGGGCAGGACCGGGGAGCTGTTTTTT
TRBD1	TRBV30	.	TRBJ2-2	CAWSGQGTGELFF	TGTGCCTGGAGTGGACAGGGGACCGGGGAGCTGTTTTTT
.	TRBV29-1	.	TRBJ2-1	CSVEVGIRYNEQFF	TGCAGCGTTGAAGTGGGCATAAGATACAATGAGCAGTTCTTC
.	TRBV7-2	.	TRBJ2-3	CASSLGSGPGVTQYF	TGTGCCAGCAGCTTAGGGTCGGGCCCCGGTGTCACGCAGTATTTT
.	TRBV7-9	once	TRBJ1-5	CASSSLNPGLSNQPQHF	TGTGCCAGCAGCAGTTTGAACCCCGGACTGAGCAATCAGCCCCAGCATTTT
.	TRBV6-5	.	TRBJ1-1	CASSYLGRNTEAFF	TGTGCCAGCAGTTATCTGGGACGCAACACTGAAGCTTTCTTT
.	TRBV3-1/TRBV3-2	.	TRBJ1-2	CASSQGGRRYGYTF	TGTGCCAGCAGCCAAGGGGGACGGCGCTATGGCTACACCTTC
TRBD2	TRBV7-9	.	TRBJ2-1	CASSLSLLSGGWSDEQFF	TGTGCCAGCAGCTTATCCCTTCTCAGCGGGGGGTGGAGCGATGAGCAGTTCTTC
TRBD2	TRBV24-1	.	TRBJ2-3	CATIGERGGSTDTQYF	TGTGCCACCATTGGGGAGCGGGGGGGTTCCACAGATACGCAGTATTTT
.	TRBV6-5	.	TRBJ1-5	CASSSGVANQPQHF	TGTGCCAGCAGCTCAGGGGTGGCCAATCAGCCCCAGCATTTT
TRBD2	TRBV7-9	.	TRBJ2-3	CASSLGATSGKADTQYF	TGTGCCAGCAGCTTAGGGGCGACTAGCGGGAAAGCAGATACGCAGTATTTT
.	TRBV6-5	.	TRBJ1-6	CAIQGNSPLHF	TGTGCCATCCAGGGTAATTCACCCCTCCACTTT
.	TRBV7-6	.	TRBJ2-5	CASSSWSGRQETQYF	TGTGCCAGCAGCTCCTGGTCCGGGAGACAAGAGACCCAGTACTTC
TRBD2	TRBV5-1	once	TRBJ2-1	CASRSGLADYNEQFF	TGCGCCAGCAGGTCGGGACTAGCGGACTACAATGAGCAGTTCTTC
TRBD1	TRBV4-2	.	TRBJ1-2	CASSFRDSSNYGYTF	TGTGCCAGCAGCTTCCGGGACAGCTCTAACTATGGCTACACCTTC
.	TRBV2	.	TRBJ2-1	CASSEPGNEQFF	TGTGCCAGCAGTGAACCAGGGAACGAGCAGTTCTTC
.	TRBV6-5	.	TRBJ2-1	CASSSRLKVSYNEQFF	TGTGCCAGCAGTTCAAGACTGAAGGTCTCCTACAATGAGCAGTTCTTC
.	TRBV12-3/TRBV12-4	.	TRBJ1-2	CASRANSVGGYTF	TGTGCCAGCAGGGCTAACAGCGTCGGGGGCTACACCTTC
.	TRBV28	once	TRBJ2-7	CASSWEGYEQYF	TGTGCCAGCAGCTGGGAAGGGTACGAGCAGTACTTC
TRBD1	TRBV18	.	TRBJ2-7	CASSPGQGGSYEQYF	TGTGCCAGCTCCCCGGGACAGGGAGGCTCCTACGAGCAGTACTTC
.	TRBV9	.	TRBJ1-3	CASSFRSGNTIYF	TGTGCCAGCAGCTTTCGCTCTGGAAACACCATATATTTT
.	TRBV18	.	TRBJ1-2	CASSPPQGGYGYTF	TGTGCCAGCTCACCCCCACAGGGAGGTTATGGCTACACCTTC
.	TRBV6-5	.	TRBJ1-4	CASSYSWGNEKLFF	TGTGCCAGCAGTTACTCCTGGGGAAATGAAAAACTGTTTTTT
.	TRBV24-1	.	TRBJ1-2	CATSDTNGNGGYTF	TGTGCCACCAGTGATACTAATGGAAACGGTGGCTACACCTTC
.	TRBV30	once	TRBJ1-3	CAWVLHASGNTIYF	TGTGCCTGGGTTCTACACGCTTCTGGAAACACCATATATTTT
.	TRBV18	.	TRBJ1-2	CASSLGDGSNYGYTF	TGTGCCAGCTCACTAGGCGACGGGTCTAACTATGGCTACACCTTC
TRBD1	TRBV7-8	.	TRBJ1-5	CASSRDRGKNQPQHF	TGTGCCAGCAGCCGGGACAGGGGGAAAAATCAGCCCCAGCATTTT
.	TRBV5-1	.	TRBJ2-3	CASSLGTVADTQYF	TGCGCCAGCAGCTTGGGGACCGTGGCGGATACGCAGTATTTT
TRBD1	TRBV6-5	few	TRBJ2-7	CASSSTGTGNYEQYF	TGTGCCAGCAGTTCTACAGGGACAGGAAACTACGAGCAGTACTTC
.	TRBV4-3	.	TRBJ1-5	CASSQRVGQPQHF	TGCGCCAGCAGCCAAAGAGTGGGTCAGCCCCAGCATTTT
TRBD1	TRBV6-5	.	TRBJ1-3	CASRRTGISGNTIYF	TGTGCCAGCAGGCGGACAGGCATCTCTGGAAACACCATATATTTT
.	TRBV19	few	TRBJ1-2	CASTRGAGYGYTF	TGTGCCAGTACGAGGGGCGCAGGCTATGGCTACACCTTC
.	TRBV30	few	TRBJ2-5	CAFSYNYRETQYF	TGTGCCTTCTCCTACAATTACCGGGAGACCCAGTACTTC
.	TRBV9	.	TRBJ1-1	CASSVGRGTISEAFF	TGTGCCAGCAGCGTAGGTAGAGGGACAATCTCTGAAGCTTTCTTT
.	TRBV4-3	.	TRBJ1-2	CASSQDGGYGYTF	TGCGCCAGCAGCCAAGATGGAGGGTATGGCTACACCTTC
.	TRBV29-1	few	TRBJ1-2	CSVAGYPYGYTF	TGCAGCGTTGCAGGGTATCCCTATGGCTACACCTTC